Sequencing of this T cell receptor beta chain was carried out in a study of blood T cells in healthy people across ages. Each of the donors had ten milliliters of peripheral blood drawn into EDTA-treated Vacutainer tubes. A second PCR, run for roughly 7 to 12 cycles, used a sample-barcoded 5' primer plus a J-beta primer mix. Each cDNA molecule carried a tag from a template-switch adaptor that contained 12 random nucleotides. Each sample provided no less than 3 million CDR3-containing paired-end reads. TCRdb re-called the 5' RACE reads with MiXCR, one entry per CDR3 protein. The profile shows about 730,000 distinct CDR3 sequences, about 40% of them singletons. V gave up 1 base and J gave up 1 base; unmatched junction bases: 7. The germline gives CDR1 SGHTA, CDR2 FQGNSA. CDR3 length: 17 residues.

This rearrangement joins TRBV7-2 to TRBJ2-7, with 10 bases aligning to TRBD2. Sequencing was performed on blood. This sequence originates from a woman between 55 and 75 years old in good health. The CDR3 bases are TGTGCCAGCAGCTTAGTGGCGGGACTAGCGATGTCCTACGAGCAGTACTTC. It translates to CASSLVAGLAMSYEQYF.